The source of this T cell receptor (beta chain) is a study of blood T cell repertoires in COVID-19. In the study overall: Both acute and convalescent COVID-19 samples were obtained from the United States, Italy and Spain.

Germline trimming cut 6 bases from V and 5 bases from J; bases unmatched to any gene: 7. This CDR3 has 14 amino acids. Germline-derived CDR1 and CDR2 are MNHEY and SVGAGI. Under the authors' procedure: Amplification from reference gene primers served as the basis for estimated nucleated cell counts. The method was immunoSEQ multiplex PCR; TCRdb's version includes in-frame clones alone and lacks a portion of them. D and trimming were read from the DNA, whereas the V and J calls and clone size are those reported in that table. The sample carries around 250,000 clones, just under 90% recorded once. Those enrolled, adults aged roughly 18 to 89 years, came from roughly 23 US areas. Membership in each cohort depended on participant-reported clinical history.

This clonotype originated in a woman in her 30s with acute COVID-19. Sequences were obtained from PBMCs or T cells enriched from blood (not recorded which). The chain uses TRBV6-5 and TRBJ1-5, with 7 bases matching TRBD1. In nucleotides, the CDR3 is TGTGCCAGCAGAGACCAGGGGGGCCATCAGCCCCAGCATTTT. It yields the protein CASRDQGGHQPQHF.